Detailed here is one T cell receptor beta chain. The antigen is undetermined. Unique molecular identifiers were present in the TCR beta cDNA libraries. TCRdb processed the PCR reads anew with MiXCR; each CDR3 protein has one entry. Of about 820,000 distinct CDR3 sequences listed, 53% are singletons. This sample was included in a study of post-analysis software for immune sequencing data. Points from the study as a whole: Samples prepared in the same batch strongly co-clustered by F measure. People with multiple sclerosis had a significantly lower normalized Chao1 diversity than controls did.

The specimen sequenced was blood. The clonotype comes from a girl aged 10 to 17 with multiple sclerosis.

CDR3 bases: TGTGCCATCAGTGGACTAATGGAGCAGTTCTTC. It yields the protein CAISGLMEQFF. The rearrangement links TRBV10-3 to TRBJ2-1; TRBD2 is a possible D gene (5 bases). Trimming stripped 4 bases from V and 10 bases from J, with 8 bases between. Germline assignment: CDR1 ENHRY and CDR2 SYGVKD. The CDR3 consists of 11 residues.